This TCR beta chain was found in a study of CXCR3-negative and CXCR3-positive naive CD8 T cells. The wider study: There were some 150 million TRB reads altogether, and each library had about 1.5 +/- 0.3 million of them.

With regard to this clonotype: What it recognizes is unknown.

TRB cDNA was prepared as libraries by UMI-labeled 5' RACE. TCRdb reprocessed the 5' RACE reads, with one entry per CDR3 protein and no DNA. The ten top clones account for around 0.3%, within a sample of some 150,000 distinct CDR3 sequences. Germline V gives CDR1 MNHEY, CDR2 SMNVEV (reference sequence). CDR3 length: 13 amino acids. Naivety in CD8+ T cells corresponded to a CD45RO-CCR7+CD27+CD95- phenotype. General observations from the study: With respect to TRBV-TRBJ usage, naive CXCR3-negative and CXCR3-positive cells were similar; memory differed. For memory CD8+ cells diversity was much lower, but both naive subsets had comparably high diversity. TRB CDR3 hydrophobicity was greater in CXCR3-positive naive cells than in CXCR3-negative naive cells.

The specimen sequenced was naive CXCR3+ CD8+ T cells from blood. Subset given: CD45RO-CCR7+CD27+CD95- naive CD8+ T cells expressing CXCR3 (TNR3+). This TCR derives from a human donor in good health. Some clones in this sample may be carry-over from other donors' samples. The rearrangement uses TRBV27 and TRBJ1-2. This CDR3 is CASSLASGGGYTF.